Sequencing of this T cell receptor (beta chain) was carried out in a study of regulatory T cells in long-lasting Graves disease. Study observations and caveats: The work looked only at peripheral blood and did not look at thyroid tissue.

Details on this clonotype: The target antigen is unknown.

The germline V and J ends were trimmed by 0 bases and 4 bases, with 13 bases remaining between them. This CDR3 has 16 residues. Germline CDR1 reads LNHNV; CDR2 reads YYDKDF (reference sequence). The time point: persistent/refractory GD, antithyroid drugs over 5 years with positive TRAb. PBMC-derived RNA was used for the TCR library. Construction of TCR beta libraries relied on iRepertoire HTBI primers and on Arm-PCR targeting CDR3 regions. TCRdb passed the multiplex PCR reads through MiXCR, listing each CDR3 protein once. The repertoire has 350,000 to 450,000 distinct CDR3 sequences, around 23% of them found once; the top ten carry roughly 13%.

The specimen was peripheral blood mononuclear cells (PBMCs), collected when the disease was refractory, from a patient treated with antithyroid drugs. The V call is TRBV15, the J call TRBJ1-5; a possible D gene is TRBD1 (5 bases). The TCR comes from a female donor with Graves disease. The CDR3 sequence: CATSRDIGATNQPQHF. The CDR3 coding sequence is TGTGCCACCAGCAGAGATATAGGGGCTACTAATCAGCCCCAGCATTTT. Filled out from reference TRBV15 and TRBJ1-5, the complete variable domain reads DAMVIQNPRYQVTQFGKPVTLSCSQTLNHNVMYWYQQKSSQAPKLLFHYYDKDFNNEADTPDNFQSRRPNTSFCFLDIRSPGLGDTAMYLCATSRDIGATNQPQHFGDGTRLSIL.